Listed below are T cell receptor beta chains from one sample, sequenced in a study of blood T cell repertoires in COVID-19. Repertoires were generated with immunoSEQ multiplex PCR, while TCRdb's copy carries only in-frame clones and drops some. The sample carries fewer than 150,000 clones, about 90% recorded once. The sequenced sample consisted of peripheral blood. The receptors stem from a woman between 55 and 75 years old with COVID-19, enrolled during active disease. Both conserved end residues are part of each CDR3. The D gene is left open where the match is weak. A row's size may be missing; if present it is once, few, many or a size class.

few,16,.,TRBJ2-3,TRBV6-2/TRBV6-3,TGTGCCAGCAGTTACTCGAGGCAGGGCAACCCAGATACGCAGTATTTT,CASSYSRQGNPDTQYF
few,17,TRBD2,TRBJ2-2,TRBV6-1,TGTGCCAGCAGTGTTTCAGATAGCGGGGCTAACACCGGGGAGCTGTTTTTT,CASSVSDSGANTGELFF
.,14,.,TRBJ1-1,TRBV11-2,TGTGCCAGCAGCTTAGTGGACAGCCGAACTGAAGCTTTCTTT,CASSLVDSRTEAFF
.,21,TRBD1,TRBJ2-6,TRBV10-3,TGTGCCATCGACCCCGACCGATTTAGAGACAGGGTCCCCCCTGGGGCCAACGTCCTGACTTTC,CAIDPDRFRDRVPPGANVLTF
.,15,.,TRBJ2-2,TRBV10-3,TGTGCCATCAGTGAGCTCGGGAGATGGACCGGGGAGCTGTTTTTT,CAISELGRWTGELFF
once,18,.,TRBJ2-7,TRBV11-3,TGTGCCAGCAGCTTAGCATTTAGTGGGTCGGGGAGGCCCTACGAGCAGTACTTC,CASSLAFSGSGRPYEQYF
.,15,.,TRBJ2-2,TRBV7-9,TGTGCCAGCAGCCCACACCCTAGAAACACCGGGGAGCTGTTTTTT,CASSPHPRNTGELFF
.,14,TRBD1,TRBJ1-2,TRBV5-6,TGTGCCAGCAGCTTCGGACAGGGGGCGGGTGGCTACACCTTC,CASSFGQGAGGYTF
.,15,TRBD1,TRBJ2-1,TRBV24-1,TGTGCCACCAGTGGAATAGGGACAGGGGGGACCCAGCAGTTCTTC,CATSGIGTGGTQQFF
.,13,.,TRBJ2-3,TRBV7-8,TGTGCCAGCAGCTTAGCGCCCGGAGATACGCAGTATTTT,CASSLAPGDTQYF
once,15,.,TRBJ2-1,TRBV7-2,TGTGCCAGCAGCCATTCGTTTATAGGAGACAATGAGCAGTTCTTC,CASSHSFIGDNEQFF
.,20,.,TRBJ2-4,TRBV6-1,TGTGCCAGCAGTGAAGACGCCAGGGTCACGGACGAGGTAGCCAAAAACATTCAGTACTTC,CASSEDARVTDEVAKNIQYF
once,16,TRBD2,TRBJ2-3,TRBV27,TGTGCCAGCAGTTTATGGACTAGCGGGGGGGCAGATACGCAGTATTTT,CASSLWTSGGADTQYF
.,15,TRBD2,TRBJ2-7,TRBV11-2,TGTGCCAGCAGCGCCATGGGCGCGGGAGTGCACGAGCAGTACTTC,CASSAMGAGVHEQYF
.,17,.,TRBJ1-1,TRBV21-1,TGTGCCAGCAGCAAAGCGCTCGGGCAGGGAATCGTCACTGAAGCTTTCTTT,CASSKALGQGIVTEAFF
.,15,.,TRBJ1-2,TRBV5-1,TGCGCCAGCAGCGTATCACAGGGAATTGGGTATGGCTACACCTTC,CASSVSQGIGYGYTF
.,13,.,TRBJ1-2,TRBV28,TGTGCCAGCAGTTCTCCAGGGGTGAATGGCTACACCTTC,CASSSPGVNGYTF
.,19,.,TRBJ1-5,TRBV23-1,TGCGCCAGCAGTCCTCTTCTGGGGGCGCGGACTTCCGAACTCAGCCCCCAGCATTTT,CASSPLLGARTSELSPQHF
.,17,.,TRBJ2-5,TRBV11-2,TGTGCCAGCAGCTTAGTCGGCGTCAGGGCATTCCAAGAGACCCAGTACTTC,CASSLVGVRAFQETQYF
.,13,.,TRBJ1-5,TRBV3-1/TRBV3-2,TGTGCCAGCAGCCAACAGCCGGGGAAGCCCCAGCATTTT,CASSQQPGKPQHF
.,18,TRBD1,TRBJ1-1,TRBV3-1/TRBV3-2,TGTGCCAGCAGCCAGGCCGGGACAGGGACATCTATGAACACTGAAGCTTTCTTT,CASSQAGTGTSMNTEAFF
.,14,TRBD1,TRBJ1-2,TRBV27,TGTGCCAGCCGTACCGGGACAGGGGTTCCTGACTACACCTTC,CASRTGTGVPDYTF
.,13,.,TRBJ1-6,TRBV7-3,TGTGCCAGCAGCTTAGTTCAGTATTCACCCCTCCACTTT,CASSLVQYSPLHF
once,16,.,TRBJ1-5,TRBV19,TGTGCCAGTAGTTATTCGGGATTCAGTCCTGATCAGCCCCAGCATTTT,CASSYSGFSPDQPQHF
.,16,.,TRBJ1-5,TRBV19,TGTGCCAGTAGTATCCCCGGTCAGGGTGGCAATCAGCCCCAGCATTTT,CASSIPGQGGNQPQHF
.,16,.,TRBJ1-5,TRBV6-1,TGTGCCAGCAGTGGGGGGCCGGGCCTGCAGTATCAGCCCCAGCATTTT,CASSGGPGLQYQPQHF
once,14,.,TRBJ2-7,TRBV29-1,TGCAGCGCTTCAGGGGACCTCGACGACAACGAGCAGTACTTC,CSASGDLDDNEQYF
.,15,TRBD1,TRBJ2-6,TRBV11-2,TGTGCCAGCAGCCCAAGGGGGCTCGGGGCCAACGTCCTGACTTTC,CASSPRGLGANVLTF
.,16,.,TRBJ1-4,TRBV4-1,TGCGCCAGCAGCCCAGGGTGGGGATGGCTCAATGAAAAACTGTTTTTT,CASSPGWGWLNEKLFF
.,18,.,TRBJ2-7,TRBV4-3,TGCGCCAGCAGCCGGGGAGGGGGATCCCCGATCGGGCACTACGAGCAGTACTTC,CASSRGGGSPIGHYEQYF